This T cell receptor beta chain emerged from a study of CD8+ T cells in alopecia areata. On the study more broadly: A regimen of oral tofacitinib, 5 to 10 mg twice daily, was given to treated patients.

General study findings and limits: Lesional scalp exceeded normal scalp in clonality, especially in alopecia totalis/universalis. Scalp sequencing captures resident alphabeta T cells of normal skin too.

Lesional scalp punch biopsies and peripheral blood were collected from alopecia areata patients. Points on this clone: The antigen remains undetermined.

It was cDNA, reverse transcribed from extracted RNA, that served as the sequencing template. Method: immunoSEQ multiplex PCR; TCRdb's copy keeps in-frame clones and lacks some. The table has approximately 6,700 clones, about 65% seen once. The sequences come from skin, collected at week 0. The source is a human donor with alopecia areata.

This CDR3 reads CAISESQLGDQPQHF. The CDR3 bases are TGTGCCATCAGTGAGTCGCAGTTGGGAGATCAGCCCCAGCATTTT. The V gene is TRBV10-3, the J gene TRBJ1-5; no clear D. This CDR3 comprises 15 residues. Trimming took 0 bases from V and 5 from J, leaving 11 bases between them. The V gene's germline CDR1 is ENHRY and CDR2 SYGVKD.